This T cell receptor (beta chain) is drawn from a study of shared clonotypes between healthy human individuals. The study's findings and limits: The diversity represented, both genetic and in exposure history, was limited by few donors. Despite large depth, rarefaction showed incomplete sorted-subset sequencing.

Germline CDR1 is GTSNPN and CDR2 is SVGIG (reference sequence). V dropped 6 bases and J dropped 1 base, with 9 bases sitting between them. CDR3 length: 13 residues. Comments on this clone: Its antigen is undetermined.

The study ran the assay at deep level. Profiled with immunoSEQ multiplex PCR; TCRdb holds only in-frame clones, not every one. In the table there are approximately 1.5 million clones, approximately 98.5% of which are singletons. The investigators split CD4+ cells into a CD45RA+ naive subset and a CD45RA-negative memory subset. Sequencing was done on a sample of naive CD4+ T cells sorted from blood. Subset here: CD45RA+ positively selected. The genes are TRBV30 and TRBJ2-2, with D unresolved. The sequence came from a man aged 25-40 years in good health. In nucleotides, the CDR3 is TGTGCCTGTGCTGGGCAGAACACCGGGGAGCTGTTTTTT. As protein: CACAGQNTGELFF.